This T cell receptor beta chain appears in the sequencing data of a study of cytotoxic CD8 clonotypes in ibrutinib-treated CLL. This clone was detected ten times or more. The CDR3 sequence is 12 residues long. Trimming left V 5 bases short and J 8 bases short, with 12 bases between. Germline assignment: CDR1 MDHEN and CDR2 SYDVKM. Clones were read by immunoSEQ multiplex PCR, and TCRdb kept only the in-frame ones, dropping some. The sample lists about 130,000 clones, 76% occurring once. The sequence was collected from a human donor with chronic lymphocytic leukemia. The specimen was PBMCs, collected after 24 months of ibrutinib treatment. The chain carries TRBV28 and TRBJ1-1, with D hard to call. The CDR3 region has the DNA TGTGCCAGCAGTCGGCCGGGGTGGGAAGCTTTCTTT. This translates into CASSRPGWEAFF.